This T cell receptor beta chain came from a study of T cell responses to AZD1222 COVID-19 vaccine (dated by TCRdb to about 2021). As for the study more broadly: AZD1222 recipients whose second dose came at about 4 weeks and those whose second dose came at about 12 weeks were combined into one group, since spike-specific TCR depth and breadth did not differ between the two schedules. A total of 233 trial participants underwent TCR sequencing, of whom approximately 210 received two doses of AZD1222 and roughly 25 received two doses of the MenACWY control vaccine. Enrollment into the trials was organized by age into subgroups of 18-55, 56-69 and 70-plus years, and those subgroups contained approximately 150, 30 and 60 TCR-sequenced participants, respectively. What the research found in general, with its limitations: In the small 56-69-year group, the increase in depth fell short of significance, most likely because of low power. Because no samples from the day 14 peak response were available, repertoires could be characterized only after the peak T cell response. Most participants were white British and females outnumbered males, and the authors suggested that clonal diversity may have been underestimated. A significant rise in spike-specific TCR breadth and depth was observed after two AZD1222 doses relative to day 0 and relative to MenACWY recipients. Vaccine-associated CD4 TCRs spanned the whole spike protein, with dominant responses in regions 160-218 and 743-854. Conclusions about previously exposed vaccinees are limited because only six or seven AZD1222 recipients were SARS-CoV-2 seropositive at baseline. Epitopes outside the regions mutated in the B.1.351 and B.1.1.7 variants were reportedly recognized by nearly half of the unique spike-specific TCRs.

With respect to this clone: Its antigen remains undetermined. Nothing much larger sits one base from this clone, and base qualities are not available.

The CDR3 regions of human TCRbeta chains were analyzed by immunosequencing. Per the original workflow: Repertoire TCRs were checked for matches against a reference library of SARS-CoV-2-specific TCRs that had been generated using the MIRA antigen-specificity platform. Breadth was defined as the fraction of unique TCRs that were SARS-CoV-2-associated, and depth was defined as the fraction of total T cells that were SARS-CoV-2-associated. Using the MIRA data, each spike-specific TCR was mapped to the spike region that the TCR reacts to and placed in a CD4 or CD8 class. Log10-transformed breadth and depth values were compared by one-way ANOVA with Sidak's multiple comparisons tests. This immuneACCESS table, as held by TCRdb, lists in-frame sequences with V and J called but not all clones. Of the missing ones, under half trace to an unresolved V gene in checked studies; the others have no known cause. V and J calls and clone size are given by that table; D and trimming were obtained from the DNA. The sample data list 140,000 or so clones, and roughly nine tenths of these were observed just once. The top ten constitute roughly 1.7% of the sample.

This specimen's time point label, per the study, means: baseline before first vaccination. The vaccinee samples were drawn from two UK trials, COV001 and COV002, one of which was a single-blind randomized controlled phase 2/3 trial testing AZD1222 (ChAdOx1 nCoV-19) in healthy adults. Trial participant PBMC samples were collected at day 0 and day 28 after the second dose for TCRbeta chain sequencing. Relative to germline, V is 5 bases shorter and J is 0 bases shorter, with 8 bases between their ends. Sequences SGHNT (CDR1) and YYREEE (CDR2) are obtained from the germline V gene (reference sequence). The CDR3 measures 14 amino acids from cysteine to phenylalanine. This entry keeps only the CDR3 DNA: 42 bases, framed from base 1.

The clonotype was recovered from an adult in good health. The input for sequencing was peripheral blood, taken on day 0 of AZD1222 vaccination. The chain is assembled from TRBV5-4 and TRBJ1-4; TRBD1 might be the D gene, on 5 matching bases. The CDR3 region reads CASRPTATNEKLFF. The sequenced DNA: TGTGCCAGCAGGCCGACAGCAACTAATGAAAAACTGTTTTTT.